Shown below are 21 T cell receptor beta chains from a single sample sequenced in a study of cytomegalovirus exposure and HLA in healthy donors (dated by TCRdb to the late 2010s). The library relied on the immunoSEQ multiplex PCR assay. The multiplex PCR relied on a mix of 60 forward primers for TCR Vbeta segments and 13 reverse primers for TCR Jbeta segments. TCRdb retrieved this table from immuneACCESS and kept in-frame rearrangements only. Not all clones are present; in checked studies, unresolved V genes account for under half, and no reason is known for the remainder. This sample gives more than 85,000 clones in total; roughly 70% of them show up just once. Approximately 4.3% of the sample belongs to the ten largest clones. The sequenced sample consisted of PBMCs. The receptors stem from a woman aged 18-29 years in good health and CMV-seropositive.

The sample holds a few counts of this clone. V usage is TRBV28 and J usage is TRBJ1-5; D may be TRBD1 (5 bases). V gave up 6 bases and J gave up 3 bases, with 12 bases separating them. CDR3 length: 14 amino acids. Germline lookup yields CDR1 MDHEN and CDR2 SYDVKM. CDR3 bases: TGTGCCAGCAGGGGGGGAGGGGTCAATCAGCCCCAGCATTTT. Protein: CASRGGGVNQPQHF. The whole variable domain, filled in from reference TRBV28 and TRBJ1-5, reads DVKVTQSSRYLVKRTGEKVFLECVQDMDHENMFWYRQDPGLGLRLIYFSYDVKMKEKGDIPEGYSVSREKKERFSLILESASTNQTSMYLCASRGGGVNQPQHFGDGTRLSIL.

V and J are TRBV7-9 and TRBJ2-1, with 9 bases that match TRBD1. With 7 bases clipped from V and 1 base from J, the junction kept 5 bases outside the gene matches. The germline CDR1 and CDR2 sequences are SEHNR and FQNEAQ (reference sequence). There are 15 residues in the CDR3. The CDR3 reads CASKAQGASYNEQFF. CDR3 bases: TGTGCCAGCAAGGCACAGGGGGCGTCCTACAATGAGCAGTTCTTC.

This chain connects TRBV10-1 to TRBJ2-4; 11 nucleotides line up with TRBD1. Per the germline V gene, CDR1 is WNHNN and CDR2 is SYGVQD (reference sequence). This CDR3 has 16 amino acids. The V gene end was trimmed by 6 bases and the J gene end by 9 bases; junction bases not matched to a gene: 13. CDR3 protein: CASRLFRDRGFGIQYF. CDR3 coding DNA: TGCGCCAGCAGGCTCTTCCGGGACAGGGGGTTCGGCATTCAGTACTTC.

The rearrangement links TRBV2 to TRBJ2-5, with 7 positions matching TRBD1. Germline V lookup: CDR1 SNHLY, CDR2 FYNNEI. V lost 5 bases to trimming and J lost 3 bases; unmatched junction nucleotides: 3. The CDR3 covers 13 residues. The CDR3 region is CASSWTGKETQYF. In DNA, the CDR3 is TGTGCCAGCAGTTGGACAGGAAAAGAGACCCAGTACTTC.

This clone was seen only once. The chain links TRBV28 to TRBJ2-1; the match to TRBD2 covers 14 bases. After removal of 4 bases from V and 8 bases from J, the junction contained 7 bases not matched to a gene. Germline CDR1 MDHEN, CDR2 SYDVKM. The CDR3 totals 16 residues. Written as DNA, the CDR3 is TGTGCCAGCAGTTCACCGGGACTAGCGGGAGTGGATGAGCAGTTCTTC. Protein: CASSSPGLAGVDEQFF. The full variable domain, its missing parts supplied by reference TRBV28 and TRBJ2-1, is DVKVTQSSRYLVKRTGEKVFLECVQDMDHENMFWYRQDPGLGLRLIYFSYDVKMKEKGDIPEGYSVSREKKERFSLILESASTNQTSMYLCASSSPGLAGVDEQFFGPGTRLTVL.

This chain connects TRBV4-1 to TRBJ2-1; 15 nucleotides agree with TRBD2. With 1 base clipped from V and 5 bases from J, the junction kept 6 bases outside the gene matches. Germline V lookup: CDR1 MGHRA, CDR2 YSYEKL. This CDR3 contains 18 residues. The CDR3 loop reads CASSQGTSGRAWNNEQFF. CDR3 coding DNA: TGCGCCAGCAGCCAAGGGACTAGCGGGAGGGCCTGGAACAATGAGCAGTTCTTC.

The chain is built from TRBV29-1 and TRBJ2-3, with unresolved D. The germline CDR1 and CDR2 sequences are SQVTM and ANQGSEA. V dropped 2 bases and J dropped 0 bases, with 12 bases sitting between them. CDR3 length: 15 residues. CDR3 nucleotides: TGCAGCGTTGAAACCCCCGACATAAGCACAGATACGCAGTATTTT. Amino acids: CSVETPDISTDTQYF.

The chain recombines TRBV7-2 with TRBJ1-1; TRBD1 matches at 7 bases. The V segment lost 5 bases and the J segment 2 bases; nucleotides outside the gene matches: 2. Germline loops: CDR1 SGHTA, CDR2 FQGNSA. The CDR3 spans 13 residues. This CDR3 reads CASSNRGNTEAFF. CDR3 in DNA: TGTGCCAGCAGCAACAGGGGAAACACTGAAGCTTTCTTT.

V and J are TRBV19 and TRBJ2-1; the match to TRBD2 covers 7 bases. Germline values: CDR1 LNHDA, CDR2 SQIVND (reference sequence). Germline trimming cut 6 bases from V and 3 bases from J; bases unmatched to any gene: 2. This CDR3 spans 13 amino acids. The CDR3 region has the DNA TGTGCCAGTAGCCGGGACTACTACAATGAGCAGTTCTTC. Protein: CASSRDYYNEQFF. The whole variable domain, remainder taken from reference TRBV19 and TRBJ2-1, is DGGITQSPKYLFRKEGQNVTLSCEQNLNHDAMYWYRQDPGQGLRLIYYSQIVNDFQKGDIAEGYSVSREKKESFPLTVTSAQKNPTAFYLCASSRDYYNEQFFGPGTRLTVL.

This rearrangement joins TRBV10-3 to TRBJ2-5, with 11 bases that match TRBD1. The germline V gene encodes CDR1 ENHRY and CDR2 SYGVKD. This CDR3 has 13 amino acids. V dropped 8 bases and J dropped 5; count of bases not matched to a gene: 4. The CDR3, as DNA: TGTGCCATCGGACAGGGGGCGTCGGAGACCCAGTACTTC. This encodes CAIGQGASETQYF.

CDR3 in DNA: TGCGCCAGCAGCCCCGCGGGACAGGGCAATGGCTACACCTTC. Its protein is CASSPAGQGNGYTF. This chain connects TRBV5-1 to TRBJ1-2, with 9 bases identical to TRBD1. V lost 4 bases, J lost 6 bases, and 7 bases stayed unmatched. The V gene's germline CDR1 is SGHRS and CDR2 YFSETQ. The CDR3 loop spans 14 amino acids.

This sequence joins TRBV23-1 and TRBJ2-3; D is unresolved. Being an ORF, TRBV23-1 has a function that is uncertain. The CDR3 is 11 residues long. V lost 4 bases, J lost 7 bases, and 6 bases lay in between. CDR3 sequence (DNA): TGCGCCAGCAGTCCAGTCCATACGCAGTATTTT. Amino acids: CASSPVHTQYF.

Only a few counts were recorded for this clone. The J gene is TRBJ1-4, the V gene TRBV7-9, with 9 bases matching TRBD1. Germline values: CDR1 SEHNR, CDR2 FQNEAQ (reference sequence). The trim removed 5 bases at V and 8 bases at J, leaving 15 bases unmatched. CDR3 length equals 17 residues. CDR3 nucleotide sequence: TGTGCCAGCAGCCGCTCGGGACAGGGTGCGGAGTCGGAAAAACTGTTTTTT. This translates into CASSRSGQGAESEKLFF.

The CDR3 DNA reads as TGTGCCATCAGTGGAGACAGATACGAGCAGTACTTC. This encodes CAISGDRYEQYF. The chain joins TRBV10-3 to TRBJ2-7; a weak D match, TRBD1 (5 bases). Trimming stripped 4 bases from V and 4 bases from J, with 8 bases between. The germline CDR1 and CDR2 sequences are ENHRY and SYGVKD. The CDR3 has 12 residues.

The genes are TRBV21-1 and TRBJ2-7; the tabulated D call, TRBD2, remains unverified against the DNA. TRBV21-1 is given as a pseudogene. There are 11 residues in the CDR3. The DNA of the CDR3 is TGTGCCAGCAGCACTCCTAACGAGCAGTACTTC. This gives the protein CASSTPNEQYF.

This chain connects TRBV5-1 to TRBJ1-1; no firm D call. The ends were cut back, 3 bases at V and 5 bases at J, with 5 bases in the middle. The CDR3 runs to 11 residues. CDR1 and CDR2 (germline): SGHRS, YFSETQ. The CDR3 DNA sequence: TGCGCCAGCAGCTCTAGGACTGAAGCTTTCTTT. It specifies CASSSRTEAFF.

The V and J genes are TRBV27 and TRBJ1-2, with D tentatively TRBD1 (5 bases). The V end lost 8 bases, the J end lost 8 bases, and 18 bases lay between the germline ends. This CDR3 comprises 13 residues. The germline CDR1 and CDR2 sequences are MNHEY and SMNVEV (reference sequence). The CDR3 is CASAPQDKGGYTF. In nucleotides, the CDR3 is TGTGCCAGCGCACCCCAGGACAAAGGGGGCTACACCTTC.

This sequence joins TRBV7-2 and TRBJ1-2, with 9 nucleotides matching TRBD1. Trimming cost V 5 bases and J 7 bases; bases outside gene matches: 8. This CDR3 has 14 residues. Germline lookup yields CDR1 SGHTA and CDR2 FQGNSA. Here the CDR3 reads CASSRSTGGSGYTF. CDR3 in DNA: TGTGCCAGCAGCCGATCTACAGGGGGCTCTGGCTACACCTTC.

This chain joins TRBV11-3 and TRBJ2-7; the D is unclear. The V gene's germline CDR1 is SGHNT and CDR2 YENEEA. The CDR3 has 13 residues. Trimming removed 5 bases at V and 0 bases at J, with 8 bases between. The CDR3 nucleotides are TGTGCCAGCAGCCCGGCAGGCTCCTACGAGCAGTACTTC. It specifies CASSPAGSYEQYF.

The genes are TRBV6-5 and TRBJ2-1, with 7 nucleotides matching TRBD2. The CDR3 is made up of 16 amino acids. Germline CDR1 is MNHEY and CDR2 is SVGAGI. V lost 4 bases, J lost 3 bases, and 9 bases stayed unmatched. The CDR3 bases are TGTGCCAGCAGTTCCCCCAACGCGGGGGACTACAATGAGCAGTTCTTC. Its translation: CASSSPNAGDYNEQFF.

The V call is TRBV9, the J call TRBJ2-7; D might be TRBD2 (7 bases). V was trimmed by 4 bases and J by 2 bases, leaving 13 bases between them. CDR3 size: 14 residues. From germline, CDR1 is SGDLS and CDR2 YYNGEE. CDR3 loop: CASSTGGRAYEQYF. The DNA of the CDR3 is TGTGCCAGCAGCACGGGGGGCAGGGCCTACGAGCAGTACTTC.